Each of the 26 T cell receptor beta chains below was sequenced from the same sample in a study of tissue T cells after allogeneic stem cell transplantation. Data came from immunoSEQ multiplex PCR; TCRdb stores just in-frame clones and leaves some out. The repertoire holds just under 7,500 clones, with roughly two thirds as singletons. The sequencing sample was made of blood. All receptors come from a female BALB/c mouse in good health. Mice of this strain are of MHC haplotype H2-d.

A word on this clone: Gene names follow the mouse nomenclature. With the read ending 1 residue before the CDR3 end, the germline J gene is used to fill in that end. V is TRBV20 and J is TRBJ1-4; D remains unclear. The V gene lost 2 bases and the J gene lost 0 bases, with 10 bases spanning the gap. The CDR3 covers 15 residues. CDR1 GFQATS and CDR2 STVNSAI come from the germline V gene. CDR3 residues: CGARSTTISNERLFF. The covered CDR3 bases are TGTGGTGCTAGGTCCACGACAATTTCCAACGAAAGATTATTT.

This clone has more than one count but fewer than ten. These gene names are mouse names. Sequencing ends 1 residue short of the CDR3 end; the germline J gene provides the rest. V and J are TRBV13-1 and TRBJ1-4; the D gene is possibly TRBD1 (5 bases). V dropped 0 bases and J dropped 3 bases, with 6 bases sitting between them. The CDR3 runs 14 residues. The germline V gene encodes CDR1 NSHNY and CDR2 SYGAGN. The CDR3 protein is CASSDGTTNERLFF. The CDR3 DNA, read in part, is TGTGCCAGCAGTGATGGGACAACCAACGAAAGATTATTT. The full variable domain, completed using reference TRBV13-1 and TRBJ1-4, is EAAVTQSPRNKVTVTGGNVTLSCRQTNSHNYMYWYRQDTGHGLRLIHYSYGAGNLRIGDVPDGYKATRTTQEDFFLLLELASPSQTSLYFCASSDGTTNERLFFGHGTKLSVL.

This clone has more than one count but fewer than ten. The listed genes are named as in mouse. The read comes to an end 1 residue before the CDR3 does, leaving the germline J gene to fill in the end. The chain joins TRBV13-2 to TRBJ2-7, with no clear D. The V end lost 0 bases, the J end lost 6 bases, and 10 bases lay between the germline ends. The CDR3 has 13 amino acids. Germline CDR1 reads NNHNN; CDR2 reads SYGAGS (reference sequence). The CDR3 sequence: CASGDARGSEQYF. Incomplete CDR3 DNA: TGTGCCAGCGGTGATGCCCGGGGAAGTGAACAGTAC.

Notes on this clone: The genes and germline here are from mouse. The sequenced CDR3 bases are TGTGGTGCTAGGGATCGGACTGGGCTCTATGCTGAGCAGTTC. Translating it yields CGARDRTGLYAEQF. The entire CDR3 protein reads CGARDRTGLYAEQFF. This sequence joins TRBV20 and TRBJ2-1, with 8 bases aligning to TRBD2. The read falls 1 residue short of the CDR3 end, and the missing part is taken from the germline J gene. This CDR3 has 15 amino acids. CDR1 GFQATS and CDR2 STVNSAI come from the germline V gene. J lost 3 bases, V lost 0 bases, and 4 bases had no gene match.

Points on this clone: Gene names and germline refer to mouse. The read finishes 1 residue shy of the CDR3 end, and the germline J gene is used to complete it. The chain combines TRBV31 with TRBJ2-4; D is uncertain. CDR3 length: 13 amino acids. V lost 3 bases to trimming and J lost 0 bases, with 7 bases between them. Looked up from germline, CDR1 is GKSSPN and CDR2 is SITVG. Incomplete CDR3 DNA: TGTGCCTGGAGCGGGAGGAGTCAAAACACCTTGTAC. Protein product: CAWSGRSQNTLY. The full-length CDR3 reads as CAWSGRSQNTLYF.

Turning to this clone: Mouse germline and gene names are used. Read sequence stops 1 residue before the CDR3 end, and the germline J gene provides the missing end. The gene calls are TRBV20 and TRBJ1-5; 10 bases are a match to TRBD1. Trimming at V came to 5 bases and at J to 2 bases, leaving 3 bases not matched to a gene. CDR3 length equals 14 residues. The V gene's germline CDR1 is GFQATS and CDR2 STVNSAI. The CDR3 region is CGAAGTGDNQAPLF. The CDR3 bases that were read are TGTGGTGCTGCTGGGACAGGGGACAACCAGGCTCCGCTT.

A word on this clone: Germline and genes here are mouse. The missing CDR3 end, 1 residue past where the read stops, is filled in from the germline J gene. The V and J genes are TRBV19 and TRBJ1-2; 8 bases agree with TRBD1. Germline assignment: CDR1 FNHDT and CDR2 SITEND (reference sequence). With 5 bases clipped from V and 3 bases from J, the junction kept 3 bases outside the gene matches. The CDR3 consists of 13 residues. The CDR3 is CASSPDRDSDYTF. Partial CDR3 DNA: TGTGCCAGCAGCCCGGACAGGGACTCCGACTACACC.

This clone was observed a few times. Germline and genes: mouse. The CDR3 goes on 1 residue after the read ends, and that part is filled in from the germline J gene. The rearrangement links TRBV1 to TRBJ1-4; D is possibly TRBD1 (6 bases). The CDR3 spans 16 residues. V gave up 1 base and J gave up 4 bases, with 13 bases separating them. Germline-derived CDR1 and CDR2 are NSQYPW and LRSPGD (reference sequence). The covered CDR3 bases are TGCACCTGCAGTGCAGGAGGGGGACGGATCAACGAAAGATTATTT. Its protein product is CTCSAGGGRINERLF. The entire CDR3 sequence reads CTCSAGGGRINERLFF.

Points on this clone: Germline and genes: mouse. The read is 1 residue too short to cover the CDR3 end, so that end is filled in from the germline J gene. The chain employs TRBV19 and TRBJ2-1; TRBD2 matches 13 bases. Germline CDR1 FNHDT, CDR2 SITEND (reference sequence). The CDR3 sequence is 16 residues long. Trimming took 2 bases from V and 6 from J; bases not matched to a gene: 5. CDR3 amino acids: CASSIRTGGALAEQFF. The sequenced CDR3 bases are TGTGCCAGCAGTATCCGGACTGGGGGGGCGCTTGCTGAGCAGTTC.

As for this clone: The genes and germline here are from mouse. The CDR3 end is not reached by the read, which stops 1 residue before it; the germline J gene fills it in. The chain combines TRBV31 with TRBJ1-1, with D unclear. Germline CDR1 is GKSSPN and CDR2 is SITVG. Trimming left V 0 bases short and J 0 bases short, with 5 bases between. There are 13 residues in the CDR3. The CDR3 DNA, read in part, is TGTGCCTGGAGTCTAGGTCAGAACACAGAAGTCTTC. Its protein is CAWSLGQNTEVF. The whole CDR3 region reads CAWSLGQNTEVFF.

With respect to this clone: The gene names given are mouse names. The read gets to within 1 residue of the CDR3 end, and the germline J gene fills in the rest. The genes are TRBV31 and TRBJ1-6; the match to TRBD1 covers 8 bases. TRBJ1-6 is an ORF, and what it does is uncertain. This CDR3 is 16 amino acids long. The germline gives CDR1 GKSSPN, CDR2 SITVG. The junction had 4 bases not matched to a gene; V was cut back by 0 bases and J by 3 bases. The CDR3 reads CAWSLSGTGYNSPLYF. CDR3 bases read: TGTGCCTGGAGTCTAAGCGGGACAGGCTATAATTCGCCCCTCTAC.

A remark on this clone: Mouse gene names apply. The CDR3 end lies 1 residue beyond the end of the read and is filled in from the germline J gene. The J gene is TRBJ1-1, the V gene TRBV19; 7 bases agree with TRBD1. The CDR3 covers 12 residues. Germline V gene data show CDR1 as FNHDT and CDR2 as SITEND (reference sequence). The V segment lost 4 bases and the J segment 6 bases; nucleotides outside the gene matches: 3. CDR3 DNA, as far as it was read: TGTGCCAGCAGTGTACAGGGGTCAGAAGTCTTC. Translation: CASSVQGSEVF. The complete CDR3 sequence is CASSVQGSEVFF.

Comment on this clone: Genes here carry mouse names. The read comes to an end 1 residue before the CDR3 does, leaving the germline J gene to fill in the end. V usage is TRBV2 and J usage is TRBJ2-4; either TRBD1 or TRBD2 may fit D (6 bases each). The CDR3 is made up of 15 amino acids. Trimming stripped 4 bases from V and 0 bases from J, with 11 bases between. Germline V gene lookup returns CDR1 LGHNA and CDR2 YSYQKL. CDR3: CASSPTGTSQNTLYF. The covered CDR3 bases are TGTGCCAGCAGCCCAACAGGGACTAGTCAAAACACCTTGTAC.

A note on this clone: Germline and genes: mouse. The DNA ends 1 residue before the CDR3 does, and the rest of the CDR3 is filled in from the germline J gene. This chain links TRBV19 with TRBJ2-2; D is perhaps TRBD1 (5 bases). CDR1 FNHDT and CDR2 SITEND come from the germline V gene (reference sequence). This CDR3 spans 15 amino acids. With 2 bases removed from V and 0 bases from J, the gap between germline ends came to 8 bases. The sequenced part of the CDR3 DNA is TGTGCCAGCAGTATTCAGACAGCAAACACCGGGCAGCTCTAC. This encodes CASSIQTANTGQLY. The full CDR3 protein is CASSIQTANTGQLYF.

Concerning this clone itself: Gene names denote mouse genes. The read is 1 residue too short to cover the CDR3 end, so that end is filled in from the germline J gene. J is TRBJ1-3 and V is TRBV2; D not certain. This CDR3 is 14 amino acids long. V lost 0 bases and J 0 bases, leaving 3 bases between the germline ends. The germline gives CDR1 LGHNA, CDR2 YSYQKL. The CDR3 bases that were read are TGTGCCAGCAGCCAAGATTATTCTGGAAATACGCTCTAT. It specifies CASSQDYSGNTLY. The full-length CDR3 reads as CASSQDYSGNTLYF.

For this clone: The listed genes are named as in mouse. The read ends 1 residue shy of where the CDR3 ends; the end is completed using the germline J gene. This rearrangement joins TRBV31 to TRBJ2-7, with 13 bases identical to TRBD2. Germline CDR1 and CDR2: GKSSPN and SITVG. The CDR3 consists of 13 residues. With V trimmed by 3 bases and J by 7 bases, 3 bases remained unmatched. The CDR3 here is CAWRGLGGGEQYF. The CDR3 DNA, read in part, is TGTGCCTGGAGGGGACTGGGGGGGGGGGAACAGTAC.

Only a few counts were recorded for this clone. Gene names denote mouse genes. The CDR3 goes on 1 residue after the read ends, and that part is filled in from the germline J gene. The chain recombines TRBV13-2 with TRBJ2-7, with TRBD1 identical over 9 bases. With V trimmed by 3 bases and J by 4 bases, 2 bases remained unmatched. The CDR3 has 13 residues. Germline lookup yields CDR1 NNHNN and CDR2 SYGAGS (reference sequence). CDR3 sequence reads: CASGGQGGYEQYF. Incomplete CDR3 DNA: TGTGCCAGCGGTGGACAGGGGGGTTATGAACAGTAC.

Comments on this clone: Gene names refer to mouse genes. The CDR3 goes on 1 residue after the read ends, and that part is filled in from the germline J gene. The J gene is TRBJ2-7, the V gene TRBV1, with TRBD2 identical over 11 bases. Germline CDR1 reads NSQYPW; CDR2 reads LRSPGD (reference sequence). Trimming took 3 bases from V and 4 from J; bases not matched to a gene: 2. This CDR3 has 14 residues. The CDR3: CTCSAGTGGYEQYF. Partial CDR3 DNA: TGCACCTGCAGTGCCGGGACTGGGGGATATGAACAGTAC.

Worth noting for this clone: Genes and germline come from the mouse. The CDR3 end lies 1 residue beyond the end of the read and is filled in from the germline J gene. This rearrangement joins TRBV5 to TRBJ2-2; 7 nucleotides align to TRBD1. This CDR3 is built from 15 residues. Per the germline V gene, CDR1 is LGHNA and CDR2 is YNLKQL (reference sequence). The V segment lost 5 bases and the J segment 1 base; nucleotides outside the gene matches: 4. CDR3 region: CASSYRDRNTGQLYF. The DNA read from the CDR3 is TGTGCCAGCAGCTACCGGGACAGAAACACCGGGCAGCTCTAC.

Notes on this clone: Here the gene names and germline are mouse. The read terminates 1 residue before the CDR3 end, so the remaining end is supplied by the germline J gene. V is TRBV31 and J is TRBJ2-3; TRBD2 is a possible D gene (7 bases). This CDR3 has 14 residues. CDR1 and CDR2 (germline): GKSSPN, SITVG. The V end lost 0 bases, the J end lost 2 bases, and 9 bases lay between the germline ends. This CDR3 reads CAWSLGGIAETLYF. CDR3 bases read: TGTGCCTGGAGTCTGGGGGGCATTGCAGAAACGCTGTAT.

This clone was counted a single time. Genes here carry mouse names. The observed sequence ends 1 residue before the CDR3 terminus, with the missing tail filled in from the germline J gene. The chain is built from TRBV20 and TRBJ2-3; D perhaps matches TRBD1 (5 bases). Trimming removed 0 bases from V and 9 bases from J, with 7 bases in between. CDR3 size: 11 residues. Looked up from germline, CDR1 is GFQATS and CDR2 is STVNSAI. This CDR3 reads CGARDAGTLYF. CDR3 DNA (partial): TGTGGTGCTAGGGACGCAGGGACGCTGTAT.

This clone came up a few times. Genes and germline come from the mouse. The read terminates 1 residue before the CDR3 end, so the remaining end is supplied by the germline J gene. The genes are TRBV1 and TRBJ2-1; a possible D gene is TRBD1 (5 bases). V was clipped by 0 bases and J by 0 bases, with 6 bases between them. The length of the CDR3 is 15 residues. Looked up from germline, CDR1 is NSQYPW and CDR2 is LRSPGD (reference sequence). CDR3 in amino acids: CTCSAEDNNYAEQFF. The part of the CDR3 DNA that was read is TGCACCTGCAGTGCAGAGGACAATAACTATGCTGAGCAGTTC. The complete variable domain, with remaining parts taken from reference TRBV1 and TRBJ2-1, reads VTLLEQNPRWRLVPRGQAVNLRCILKNSQYPWMSWYQQDLQKQLQWLFTLRSPGDKEVKSLPGADYLATRVTDTELRLQVANMSQGRTLYCTCSAEDNNYAEQFFGPGTRLTVL.

For this clone: These gene names are mouse names. The read is 1 residue too short to cover the CDR3 end, so that end is filled in from the germline J gene. The chain recombines TRBV5 with TRBJ2-7; D is unresolved. The germline V gene encodes CDR1 LGHNA and CDR2 YNLKQL (reference sequence). V lost 2 bases and J lost 2, with 4 bases in between. The CDR3 contains 12 residues. The CDR3 is CASSQTTYEQYF. The CDR3 bases that were read are TGTGCCAGCAGCCAAACAACCTATGAACAGTAC.

In the case of this clone: Genes here carry mouse names. The read stops 1 residue short of the end of the CDR3; the missing end is completed from the germline J gene. J is TRBJ1-2 and V is TRBV13-1; no definite D call. Germline V gene lookup returns CDR1 NSHNY and CDR2 SYGAGN. V lost 6 bases to trimming and J lost 2 bases, with 8 bases between them. There are 12 residues in the CDR3. The part of the CDR3 DNA that was read is TGTGCCAGCACCCCAGACAACTCCGACTACACC. Translated, it gives CASTPDNSDYT. The CDR3 in full is CASTPDNSDYTF.

The table lists this clone with a few counts. Each gene name is a mouse one. The DNA ends 1 residue before the CDR3 does, and the rest of the CDR3 is filled in from the germline J gene. The genes are TRBV19 and TRBJ1-4, with no clear D. Germline CDR1 and CDR2: FNHDT and SITEND (reference sequence). This CDR3 has 12 amino acids. Trimming removed 5 bases at V and 4 bases at J, with 6 bases between. CDR3 DNA, as far as it was read: TGTGCCAGCAGAAACAACAACGAAAGATTATTT. Residues: CASRNNNERLF. The complete CDR3 reads CASRNNNERLFF.

Of note for this clone: Here the gene names and germline are mouse. The CDR3 is cut off 1 residue early in the read; its end comes from the germline J gene. The chain recombines TRBV31 with TRBJ2-3, with D perhaps TRBD1 or TRBD2 (6 bases each). CDR1 is GKSSPN, CDR2 SITVG, per germline. The CDR3 spans 15 residues. Trimming stripped 5 bases from V and 0 bases from J, with 15 bases between. The CDR3 protein is CAWGRGVRSAETLYF. The DNA read from the CDR3 is TGTGCCTGGGGGAGGGGGGTAAGGAGTGCAGAAACGCTGTAT.